In its sample, the clone carrying this TCR beta chain was seen once. Its specificity is not known. This sample stems from a study of cytomegalovirus exposure and HLA in healthy donors. At the level of the study: T cells numbering around 200 million yielded 90 million to 140 million unique TCR beta sequences in an earlier analysis. Points from the study as a whole: The presence/absence work took it that sequencing depth was about the same across donors. In an earlier analysis, most TCR beta V segments were productive about 87% or about 30% of the time. Later analysis showed TCR association rates varying by HLA locus, highest for DRB1 and lowest for HLA-C.

Use of 60 Vbeta and 13 Jbeta primers characterized the PCR. Clones were sequenced by immunoSEQ multiplex PCR, and TCRdb holds only the in-frame ones, with some missing. The sample lists 100,000 or so clones, roughly three quarters occurring once. Germline CDR1 reads SGHRS; CDR2 reads YFSETQ. Trimming stripped 2 bases from V and 10 bases from J, with 13 bases between. This CDR3 contains 14 residues. The clonotype comes from a female donor in good health and CMV-seropositive. What was sequenced was PBMCs. The chain employs TRBV5-1 and TRBJ1-6, with a tentative D call TRBD1 (5 bases). CDR3 in DNA: TGCGCCAGCAGCTTCGGCCCTACAGGATCACCCCTCCACTTT. It specifies CASSFGPTGSPLHF.